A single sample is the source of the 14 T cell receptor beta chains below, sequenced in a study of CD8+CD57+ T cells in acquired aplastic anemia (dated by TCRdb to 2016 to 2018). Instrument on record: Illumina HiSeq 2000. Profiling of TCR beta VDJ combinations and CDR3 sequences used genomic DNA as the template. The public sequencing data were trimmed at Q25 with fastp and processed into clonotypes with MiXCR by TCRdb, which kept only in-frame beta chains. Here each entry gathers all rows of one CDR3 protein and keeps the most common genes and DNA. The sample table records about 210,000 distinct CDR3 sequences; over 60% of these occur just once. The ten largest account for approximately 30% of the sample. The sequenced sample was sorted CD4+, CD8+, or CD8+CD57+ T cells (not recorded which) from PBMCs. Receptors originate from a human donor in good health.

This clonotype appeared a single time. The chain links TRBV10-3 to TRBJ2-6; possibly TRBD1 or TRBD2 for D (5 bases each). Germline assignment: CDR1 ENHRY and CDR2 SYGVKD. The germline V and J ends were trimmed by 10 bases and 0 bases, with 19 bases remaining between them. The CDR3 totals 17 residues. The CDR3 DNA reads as TGTGCCACAAGGCGAGGGACCCCGAGCTCTGGGGCCAACGTCCTGACTTTC. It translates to CATRRGTPSSGANVLTF.

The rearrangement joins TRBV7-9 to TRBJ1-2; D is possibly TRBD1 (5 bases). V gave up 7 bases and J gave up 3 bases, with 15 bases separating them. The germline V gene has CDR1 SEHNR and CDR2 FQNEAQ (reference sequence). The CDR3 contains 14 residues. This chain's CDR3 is CASTLAGGDYGYTF. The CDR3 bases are TGTGCCAGCACCCTAGCGGGGGGGGACTATGGCTACACCTTC.

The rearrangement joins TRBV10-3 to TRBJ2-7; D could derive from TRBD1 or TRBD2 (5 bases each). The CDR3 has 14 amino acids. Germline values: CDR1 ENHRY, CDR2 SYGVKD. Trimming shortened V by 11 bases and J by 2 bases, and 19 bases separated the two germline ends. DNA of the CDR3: TGTGCCTCGCGGACTGACAGCGCCCCCTACGAGCAGTACTTC. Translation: CASRTDSAPYEQYF.

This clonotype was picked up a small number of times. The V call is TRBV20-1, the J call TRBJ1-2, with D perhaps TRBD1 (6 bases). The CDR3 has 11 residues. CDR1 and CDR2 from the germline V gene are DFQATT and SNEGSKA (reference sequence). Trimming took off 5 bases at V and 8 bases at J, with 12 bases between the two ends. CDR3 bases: TGCAGTGCTGAATCAGGGGACGGCTACACCTTC. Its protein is CSAESGDGYTF.

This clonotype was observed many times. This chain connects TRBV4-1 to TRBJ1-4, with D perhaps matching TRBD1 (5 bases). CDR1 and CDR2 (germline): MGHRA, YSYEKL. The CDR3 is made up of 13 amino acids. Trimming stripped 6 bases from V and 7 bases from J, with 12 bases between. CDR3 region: CASRQQVGEKLFF. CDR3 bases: TGCGCCAGCAGGCAACAGGTCGGTGAAAAACTGTTTTTT.

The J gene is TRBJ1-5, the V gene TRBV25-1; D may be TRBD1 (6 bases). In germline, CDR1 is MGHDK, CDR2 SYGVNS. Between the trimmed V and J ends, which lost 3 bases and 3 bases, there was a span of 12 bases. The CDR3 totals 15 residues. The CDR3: CASSDVQGDNQPQHF. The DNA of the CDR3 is TGTGCCAGCAGTGATGTACAGGGAGACAATCAGCCCCAGCATTTT. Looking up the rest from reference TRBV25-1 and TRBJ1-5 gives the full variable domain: EADIYQTPRYLVIGTGKKITLECSQTMGHDKMYWYQQDPGMELHLIHYSYGVNSTEKGDLSSESTVSRIRTEHFPLTLESARPSHTSQYLCASSDVQGDNQPQHFGDGTRLSIL.

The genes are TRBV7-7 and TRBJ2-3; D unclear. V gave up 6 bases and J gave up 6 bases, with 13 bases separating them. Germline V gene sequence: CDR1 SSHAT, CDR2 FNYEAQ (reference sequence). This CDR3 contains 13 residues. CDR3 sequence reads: CASSRRLADTQYF. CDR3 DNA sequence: TGTGCCAGCAGTAGACGACTGGCGGATACGCAGTATTTT.

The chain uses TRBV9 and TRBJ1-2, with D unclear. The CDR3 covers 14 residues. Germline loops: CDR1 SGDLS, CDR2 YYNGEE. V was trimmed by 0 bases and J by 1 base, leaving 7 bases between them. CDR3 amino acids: CASSVGPDNYGYTF. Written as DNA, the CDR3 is TGTGCCAGCAGCGTAGGCCCAGATAACTATGGCTACACCTTC.

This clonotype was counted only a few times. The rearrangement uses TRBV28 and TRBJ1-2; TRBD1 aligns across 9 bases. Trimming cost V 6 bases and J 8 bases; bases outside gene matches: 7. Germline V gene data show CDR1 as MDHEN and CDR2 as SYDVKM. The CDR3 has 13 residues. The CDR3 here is CASSLGQGDGYTF. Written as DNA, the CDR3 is TGTGCCAGCAGCCTGGGACAGGGTGACGGCTACACCTTC.

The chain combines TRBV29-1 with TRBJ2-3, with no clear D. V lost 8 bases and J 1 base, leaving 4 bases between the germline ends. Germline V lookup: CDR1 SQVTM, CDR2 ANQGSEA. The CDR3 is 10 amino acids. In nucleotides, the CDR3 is TGCAGCCTAGGCACAGATACGCAGTATTTT. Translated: CSLGTDTQYF.

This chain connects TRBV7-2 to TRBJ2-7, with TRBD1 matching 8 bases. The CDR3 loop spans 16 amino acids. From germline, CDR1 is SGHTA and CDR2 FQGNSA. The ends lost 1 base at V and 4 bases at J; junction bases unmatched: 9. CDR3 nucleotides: TGTGCCAGCAGCTTAGATCTGGGGACAGGCAAATACGAGCAGTACTTC. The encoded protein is CASSLDLGTGKYEQYF.

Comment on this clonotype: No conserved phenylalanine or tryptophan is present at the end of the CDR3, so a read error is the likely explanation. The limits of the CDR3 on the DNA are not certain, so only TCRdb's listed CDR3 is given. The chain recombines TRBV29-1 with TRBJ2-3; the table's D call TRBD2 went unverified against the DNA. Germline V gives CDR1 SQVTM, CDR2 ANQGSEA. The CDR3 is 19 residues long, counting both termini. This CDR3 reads CSVEDIGGGLKISTDTQTL.

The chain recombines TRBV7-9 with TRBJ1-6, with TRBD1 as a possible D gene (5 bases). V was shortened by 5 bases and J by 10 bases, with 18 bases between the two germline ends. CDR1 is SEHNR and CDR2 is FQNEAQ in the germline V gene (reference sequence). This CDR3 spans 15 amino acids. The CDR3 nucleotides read TGTGCCAGCAGCCGGGAAAGGCAGGGTTCATCACCCCTCCACTTT. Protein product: CASSRERQGSSPLHF.

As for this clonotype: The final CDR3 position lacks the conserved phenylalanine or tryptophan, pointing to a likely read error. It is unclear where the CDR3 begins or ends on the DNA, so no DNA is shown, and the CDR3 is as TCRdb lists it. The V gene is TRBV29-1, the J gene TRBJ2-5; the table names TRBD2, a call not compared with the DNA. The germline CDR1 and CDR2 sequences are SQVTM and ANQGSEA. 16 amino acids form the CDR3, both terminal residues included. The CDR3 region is CSVGVGGESYGYTFGS.